This paragraph covers one TCR beta chain sequence. Its antigen is unknown. This entry belongs to a study of blood T cells in healthy people across ages. Overall study findings and caveats: Unsorted PBMC material precluded a definitive naive versus antigen-experienced comparison.

Germline V lookup: CDR1 SGHDN, CDR2 FVKESK. The CDR3 consists of 13 residues. V was pared by 3 bases and J by 7 bases, with 9 bases between. With a J-beta primer mix and a sample-barcoded 5' primer, a second PCR ran 7 to 11 cycles. MiXCR, applied by TCRdb to the 5' RACE reads, yields one record per CDR3 protein. The sample lists 1.5 million to 2 million distinct CDR3 sequences, approximately 39% occurring once. Each donor had approximately 10 milliliters of peripheral blood drawn. The V and J genes are TRBV14 and TRBJ2-2; the D gene is possibly TRBD2 (6 bases). The sequenced sample was blood. This TCR derives from a human donor in good health. The CDR3: CASSHQGGGELFF. The CDR3 region has the DNA TGTGCCAGCAGCCACCAGGGAGGCGGGGAGCTGTTTTTT.